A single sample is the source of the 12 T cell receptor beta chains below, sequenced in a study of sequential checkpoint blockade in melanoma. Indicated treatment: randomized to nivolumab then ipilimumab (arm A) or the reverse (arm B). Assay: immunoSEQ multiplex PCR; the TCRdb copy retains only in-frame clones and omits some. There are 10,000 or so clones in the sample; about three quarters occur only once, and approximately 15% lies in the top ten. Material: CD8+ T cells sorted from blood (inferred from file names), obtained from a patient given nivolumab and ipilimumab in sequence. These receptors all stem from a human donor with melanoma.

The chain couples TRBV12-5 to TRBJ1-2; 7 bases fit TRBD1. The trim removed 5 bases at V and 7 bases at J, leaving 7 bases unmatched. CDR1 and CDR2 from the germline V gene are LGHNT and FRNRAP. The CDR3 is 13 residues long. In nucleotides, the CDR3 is TGTGCTAGTGGTCCTGGACAGGAAGGTGGCTACACCTTC. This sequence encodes CASGPGQEGGYTF.

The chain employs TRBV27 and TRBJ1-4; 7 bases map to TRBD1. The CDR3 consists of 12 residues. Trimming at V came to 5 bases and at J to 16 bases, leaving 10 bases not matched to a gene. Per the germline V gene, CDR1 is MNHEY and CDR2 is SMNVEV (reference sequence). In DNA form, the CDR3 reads TGTGCCAGCAGTGTTGAACAGGGGATACGGTTTTTT. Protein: CASSVEQGIRFF.

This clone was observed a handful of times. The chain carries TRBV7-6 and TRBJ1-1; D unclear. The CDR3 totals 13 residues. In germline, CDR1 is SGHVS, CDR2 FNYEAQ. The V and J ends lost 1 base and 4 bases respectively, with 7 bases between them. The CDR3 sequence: CASSLESGTEAFF. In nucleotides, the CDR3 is TGTGCCAGCAGCTTAGAATCCGGCACTGAAGCTTTCTTT.

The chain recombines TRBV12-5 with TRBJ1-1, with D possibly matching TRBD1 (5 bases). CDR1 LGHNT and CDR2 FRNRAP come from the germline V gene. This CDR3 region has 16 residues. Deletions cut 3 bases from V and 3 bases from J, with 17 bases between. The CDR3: CASGFRAGGADTEAFF. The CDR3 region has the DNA TGTGCTAGTGGTTTTAGGGCTGGCGGGGCTGACACTGAAGCTTTCTTT.

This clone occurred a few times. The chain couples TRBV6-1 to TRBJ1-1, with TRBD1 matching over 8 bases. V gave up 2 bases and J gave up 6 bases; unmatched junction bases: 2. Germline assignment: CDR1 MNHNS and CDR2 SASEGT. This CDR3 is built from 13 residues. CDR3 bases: TGTGCCAGCAGTGAACAGGGGGCGCCTGAAGCTTTCTTT. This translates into CASSEQGAPEAFF.

CDR3 amino acids: CATSWEETYEQYV. CDR3 in DNA: TGTGCCACCAGCTGGGAGGAAACCTACGAGCAGTACGTC. The chain links TRBV15 to TRBJ2-7; tentatively, D is TRBD2 (6 bases). The CDR3 loop spans 13 amino acids. Trimming removed 5 bases from V and 2 bases from J, with 10 bases in between. CDR1 is LNHNV, CDR2 YYDKDF, per germline (reference sequence).

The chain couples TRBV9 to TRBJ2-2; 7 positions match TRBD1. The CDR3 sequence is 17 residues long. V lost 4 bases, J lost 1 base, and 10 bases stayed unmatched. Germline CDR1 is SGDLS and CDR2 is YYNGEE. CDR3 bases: TGTGCCAGCAGCCCCGCCGCCGGGACAGAGAACACCGGGGAGCTGTTTTTT. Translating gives CASSPAAGTENTGELFF.

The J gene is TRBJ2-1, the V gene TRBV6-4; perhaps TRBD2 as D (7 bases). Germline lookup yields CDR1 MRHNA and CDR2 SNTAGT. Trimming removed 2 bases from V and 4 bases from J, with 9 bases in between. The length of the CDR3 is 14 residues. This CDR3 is CASSDGGAYNEQFF. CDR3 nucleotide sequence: TGTGCCAGCAGTGACGGGGGGGCATACAATGAGCAGTTCTTC.

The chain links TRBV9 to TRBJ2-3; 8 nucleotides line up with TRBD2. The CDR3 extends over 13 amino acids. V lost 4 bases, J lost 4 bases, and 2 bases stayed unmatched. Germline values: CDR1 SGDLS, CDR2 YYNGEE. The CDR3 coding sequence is TGTGCCAGCAGCCGGGGGGGCGCAGATACGCAGTATTTT. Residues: CASSRGGADTQYF.

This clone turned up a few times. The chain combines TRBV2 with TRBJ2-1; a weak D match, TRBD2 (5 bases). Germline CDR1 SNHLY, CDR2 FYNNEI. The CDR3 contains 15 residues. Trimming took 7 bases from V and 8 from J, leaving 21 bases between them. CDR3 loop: CASKEDPLGVDEQFF. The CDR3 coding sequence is TGTGCCAGCAAAGAGGACCCGTTGGGAGTAGATGAGCAGTTCTTC.

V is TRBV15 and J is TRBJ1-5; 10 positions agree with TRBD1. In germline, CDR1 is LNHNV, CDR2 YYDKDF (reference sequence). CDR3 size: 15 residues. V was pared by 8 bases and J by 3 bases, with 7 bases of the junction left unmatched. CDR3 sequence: CATAAGQGNNQPQHF. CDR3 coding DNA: TGTGCCACCGCCGCGGGACAGGGGAACAATCAGCCCCAGCATTTT. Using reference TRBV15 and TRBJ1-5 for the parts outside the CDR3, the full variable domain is DAMVIQNPRYQVTQFGKPVTLSCSQTLNHNVMYWYQQKSSQAPKLLFHYYDKDFNNEADTPDNFQSRRPNTSFCFLDIRSPGLGDTAMYLCATAAGQGNNQPQHFGDGTRLSIL.

CDR3: CASSLTSRRNNTIYF. The CDR3 nucleotides read TGTGCCAGCAGCTTAACATCCCGGAGGAACAACACCATATATTTT. The V and J genes are TRBV11-2 and TRBJ1-3, with unresolved D. The V gene lost 2 bases and the J gene lost 7 bases, with 15 bases spanning the gap. The germline V gene has CDR1 SGHAT and CDR2 FQNNGV. CDR3 length: 15 residues.